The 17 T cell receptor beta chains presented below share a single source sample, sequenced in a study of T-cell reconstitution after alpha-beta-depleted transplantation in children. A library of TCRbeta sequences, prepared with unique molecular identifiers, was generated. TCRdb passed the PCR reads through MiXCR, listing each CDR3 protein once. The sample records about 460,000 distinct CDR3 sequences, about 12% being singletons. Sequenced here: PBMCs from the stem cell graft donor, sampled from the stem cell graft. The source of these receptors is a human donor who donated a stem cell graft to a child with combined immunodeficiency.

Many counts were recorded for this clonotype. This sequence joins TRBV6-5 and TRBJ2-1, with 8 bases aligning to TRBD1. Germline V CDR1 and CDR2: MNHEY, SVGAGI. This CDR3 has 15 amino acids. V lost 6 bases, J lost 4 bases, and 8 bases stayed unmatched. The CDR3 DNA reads TGTGCCAGCAGCTACACGCAGGGGGCTTACAATGAGCAGTTCTTC. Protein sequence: CASSYTQGAYNEQFF.

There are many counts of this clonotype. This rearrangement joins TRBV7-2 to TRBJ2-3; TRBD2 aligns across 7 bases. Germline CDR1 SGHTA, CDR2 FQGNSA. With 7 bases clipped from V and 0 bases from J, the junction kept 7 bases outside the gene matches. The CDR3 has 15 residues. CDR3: CASIVSGVSTDTQYF. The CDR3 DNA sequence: TGTGCCAGCATCGTCAGCGGGGTTAGCACAGATACGCAGTATTTT.

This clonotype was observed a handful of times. The CDR3: CASSLRDRAGANVLTF. CDR3 nucleotide sequence: TGTGCCAGCAGCTTAAGGGACAGGGCCGGGGCCAACGTCCTGACTTTC. This rearrangement joins TRBV7-9 to TRBJ2-6; 9 bases map to TRBD1. The CDR3 spans 16 residues. Trimming removed 2 bases from V and 4 bases from J; junction bases left unmatched: 3. Germline-derived CDR1 and CDR2 are SEHNR and FQNEAQ (reference sequence).

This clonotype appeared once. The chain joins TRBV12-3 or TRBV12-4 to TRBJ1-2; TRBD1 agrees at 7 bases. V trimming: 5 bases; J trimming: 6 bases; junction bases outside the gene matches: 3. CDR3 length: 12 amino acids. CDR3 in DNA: TGTGCCAGCAGTGGCAGGGGGGATGGCTACACCTTC. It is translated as CASSGRGDGYTF.

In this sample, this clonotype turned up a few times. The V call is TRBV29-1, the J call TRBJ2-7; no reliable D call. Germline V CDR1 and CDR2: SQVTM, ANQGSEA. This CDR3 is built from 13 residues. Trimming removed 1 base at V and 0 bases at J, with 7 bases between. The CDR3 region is CSVEAAYSYEQYF. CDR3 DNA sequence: TGCAGCGTTGAAGCGGCGTACTCCTACGAGCAGTACTTC.

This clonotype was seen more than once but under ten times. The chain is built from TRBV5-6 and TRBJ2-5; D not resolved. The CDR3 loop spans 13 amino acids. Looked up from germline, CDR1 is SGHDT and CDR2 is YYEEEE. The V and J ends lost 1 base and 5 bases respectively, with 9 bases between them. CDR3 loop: CASSLPVGETQYF. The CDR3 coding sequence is TGTGCCAGCAGCTTGCCGGTAGGGGAGACCCAGTACTTC.

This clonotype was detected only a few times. The CDR3 bases are TGTGCCAGCAGCGTTACGGGGTCGGACACCGGGGAGCTGTTTTTT. It is translated as CASSVTGSDTGELFF. The rearrangement uses TRBV9 and TRBJ2-2, with a weak D call TRBD2 (5 bases). This CDR3 has 15 amino acids. The V end lost 2 bases, the J end lost 3 bases, and 11 bases lay between the germline ends. CDR1 is SGDLS and CDR2 is YYNGEE in the germline V gene.

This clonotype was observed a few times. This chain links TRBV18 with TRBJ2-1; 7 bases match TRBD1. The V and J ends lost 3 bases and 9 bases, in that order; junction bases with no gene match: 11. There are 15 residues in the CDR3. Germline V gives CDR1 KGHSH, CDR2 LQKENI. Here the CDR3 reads CASSPKQGSIGEQFF. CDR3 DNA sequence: TGTGCCAGCTCACCCAAACAGGGGTCAATTGGTGAGCAGTTCTTC.

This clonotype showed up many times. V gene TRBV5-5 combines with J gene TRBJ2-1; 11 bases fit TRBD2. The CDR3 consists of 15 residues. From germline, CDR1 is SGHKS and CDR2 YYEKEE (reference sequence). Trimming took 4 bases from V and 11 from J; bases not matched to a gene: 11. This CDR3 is CASSALTSGDRKQFF. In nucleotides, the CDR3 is TGTGCCAGCAGCGCCCTGACTAGCGGGGATAGGAAGCAGTTCTTC.

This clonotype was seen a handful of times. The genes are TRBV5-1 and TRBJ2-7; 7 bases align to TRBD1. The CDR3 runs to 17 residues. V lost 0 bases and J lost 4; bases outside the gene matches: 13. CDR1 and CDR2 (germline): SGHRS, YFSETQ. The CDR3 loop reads CASSLDRSRDSRYEQYF. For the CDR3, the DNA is TGCGCCAGCAGCTTGGACCGAAGTCGGGACAGCCGGTACGAGCAGTACTTC.

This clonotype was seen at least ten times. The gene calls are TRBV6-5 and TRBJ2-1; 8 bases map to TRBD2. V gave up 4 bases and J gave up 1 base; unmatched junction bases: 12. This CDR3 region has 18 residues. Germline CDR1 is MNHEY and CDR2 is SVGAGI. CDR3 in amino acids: CASSSGGTRAGSYNEQFF. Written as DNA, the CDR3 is TGTGCCAGCAGTTCGGGAGGGACTCGGGCGGGATCCTACAATGAGCAGTTCTTC.

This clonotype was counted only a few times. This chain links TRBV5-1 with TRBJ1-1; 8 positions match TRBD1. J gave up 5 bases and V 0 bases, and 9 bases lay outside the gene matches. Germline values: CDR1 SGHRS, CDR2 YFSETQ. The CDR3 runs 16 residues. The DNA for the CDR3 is TGCGCCAGCAGCTTGGCCGGGGACAGGTGGGAAACTGAAGCTTTCTTT. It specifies CASSLAGDRWETEAFF.

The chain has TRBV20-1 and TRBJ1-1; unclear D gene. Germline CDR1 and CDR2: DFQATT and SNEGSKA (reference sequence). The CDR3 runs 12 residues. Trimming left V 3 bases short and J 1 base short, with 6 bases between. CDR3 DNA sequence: TGCAGTGCTAGTCACCAGAACACTGAAGCTTTCTTT. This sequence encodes CSASHQNTEAFF.

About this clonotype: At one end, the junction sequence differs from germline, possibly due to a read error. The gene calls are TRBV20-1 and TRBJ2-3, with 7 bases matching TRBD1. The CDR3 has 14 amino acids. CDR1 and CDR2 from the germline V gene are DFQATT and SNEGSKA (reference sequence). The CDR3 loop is CSTRGTGDTDTQYF. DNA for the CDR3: TGCAGTACTAGAGGAACAGGGGACACAGATACGCAGTATTTT.

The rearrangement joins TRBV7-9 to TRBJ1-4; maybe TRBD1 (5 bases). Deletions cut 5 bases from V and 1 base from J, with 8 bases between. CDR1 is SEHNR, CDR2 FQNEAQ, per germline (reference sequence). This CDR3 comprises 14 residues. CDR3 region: CASSRDLTNEKLFF. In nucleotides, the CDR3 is TGTGCCAGCAGCCGGGACTTAACTAATGAAAAACTGTTTTTT.

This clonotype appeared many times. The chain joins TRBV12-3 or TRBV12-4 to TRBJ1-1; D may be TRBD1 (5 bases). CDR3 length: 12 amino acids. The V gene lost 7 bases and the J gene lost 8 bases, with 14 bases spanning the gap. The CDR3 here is CASTPGAGEAFF. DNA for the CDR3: TGTGCCAGCACCCCTGGGGCAGGAGAAGCTTTCTTT.

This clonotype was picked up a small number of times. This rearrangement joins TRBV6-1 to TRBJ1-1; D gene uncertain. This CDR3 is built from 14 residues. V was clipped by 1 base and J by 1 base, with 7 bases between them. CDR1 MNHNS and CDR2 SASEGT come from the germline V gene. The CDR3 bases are TGTGCCAGCAGTGAAGGTGCCAGGAACACTGAAGCTTTCTTT. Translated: CASSEGARNTEAFF.